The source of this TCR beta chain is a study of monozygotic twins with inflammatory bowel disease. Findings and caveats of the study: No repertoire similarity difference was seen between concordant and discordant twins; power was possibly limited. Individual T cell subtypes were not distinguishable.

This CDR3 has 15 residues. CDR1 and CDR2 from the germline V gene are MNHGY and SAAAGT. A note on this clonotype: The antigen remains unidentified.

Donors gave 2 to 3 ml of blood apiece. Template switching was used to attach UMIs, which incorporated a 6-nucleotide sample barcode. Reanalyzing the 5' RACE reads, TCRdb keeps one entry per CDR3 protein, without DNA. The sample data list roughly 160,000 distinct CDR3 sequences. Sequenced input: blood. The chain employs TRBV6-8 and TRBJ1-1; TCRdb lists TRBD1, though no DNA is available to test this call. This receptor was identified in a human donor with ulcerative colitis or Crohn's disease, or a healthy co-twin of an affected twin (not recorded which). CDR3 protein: CASSYGAGGLGEAFF.